These 25 T cell receptor beta chains were sequenced from one sample in a study of control samples from healthy donors and cancer patients. Data came from immunoSEQ multiplex PCR; TCRdb stores just in-frame clones and leaves some out. Among 75,000 to 100,000 clones listed, just over 85% were seen once. The sample comprised blood. The receptors stem from a man between 25 and 39 years old in good health.

The genes are TRBV7-3 and TRBJ2-3; 10 bases are shared with TRBD1. CDR3 length equals 16 residues. CDR1 SGHTA and CDR2 FQGTGA come from the germline V gene. After removal of 5 bases from V and 3 bases from J, the junction contained 8 bases not matched to a gene. The CDR3: CASSPRGTGETDTQYF. DNA for the CDR3: TGTGCCAGCAGCCCTAGGGGGACAGGGGAAACAGATACGCAGTATTTT.

The J gene is TRBJ1-1, the V gene TRBV9; no reliable D call. V was pared by 0 bases and J by 4 bases, with 10 bases between. CDR3 length: 14 amino acids. Germline-derived CDR1 and CDR2 are SGDLS and YYNGEE. CDR3 sequence: CASSVDGWRTEAFF. CDR3 nucleotides: TGTGCCAGCAGCGTAGATGGGTGGCGCACTGAAGCTTTCTTT.

The chain has TRBV29-1 and TRBJ1-2; TRBD1 might be the D (5 bases). Trimming pared 6 bases from V and 2 bases from J, leaving 10 bases between. Germline loops: CDR1 SQVTM, CDR2 ANQGSEA. The CDR3 runs to 12 residues. The DNA of the CDR3 is TGCAGCGTCTGGGGGGAAAACTATGGCTACACCTTC. This sequence encodes CSVWGENYGYTF.

This clone was detected a few times. The chain combines TRBV6-5 with TRBJ2-2, with TRBD1 as a possible D gene (6 bases). CDR1 is MNHEY and CDR2 is SVGAGI in the germline V gene. There are 16 residues in the CDR3. The V end lost 2 bases, the J end lost 5 bases, and 15 bases lay between the germline ends. This CDR3 reads CASSYPNLQGTGELFF. CDR3 DNA: TGTGCCAGCAGTTACCCGAACCTGCAGGGGACCGGGGAGCTGTTTTTT.

The gene calls are TRBV19 and TRBJ2-1; TRBD2 aligns across 12 bases. The CDR3 spans 20 residues. The J segment lost 0 bases and the V segment lost 5 bases, leaving 14 bases of the junction unmatched. Germline V lookup: CDR1 LNHDA, CDR2 SQIVND (reference sequence). CDR3 DNA: TGTGCCAGTAGTCTGAGGGGCCGGACTAGCGGGGCAAGCTCCTACAATGAGCAGTTCTTC. It is translated as CASSLRGRTSGASSYNEQFF.

V gene TRBV12-3 or TRBV12-4 combines with J gene TRBJ1-1; 7 bases are a match to TRBD1. V gave up 4 bases and J gave up 10 bases; unmatched junction bases: 6. This CDR3 is 12 amino acids long. The CDR3 protein is CASSSDRDGAFF. CDR3 bases: TGTGCCAGCAGTTCAGACAGGGACGGAGCTTTCTTT.

In this sample, this clone turned up once. CDR3 protein: CASTEVHHSNQPQHF. The CDR3 nucleotides are TGTGCCAGTACCGAGGTACACCATAGCAATCAGCCCCAGCATTTT. V is TRBV19 and J is TRBJ1-5, with D unclear. The CDR3 has 15 residues. CDR1 is LNHDA and CDR2 is SQIVND in the germline V gene (reference sequence). Trimming cost V 7 bases and J 0 bases, with 13 bases left between them.

A note on this clone: Other DNA sequences in the sample encode the same CDR3. The CDR3 sequence is CASSFRGTTEAFF. DNA for the CDR3: TGTGCCAGCAGCTTCAGGGGAACGACTGAAGCTTTCTTT. The rearrangement joins TRBV28 to TRBJ1-1, with a tentative D call TRBD1 (6 bases). The germline V and J ends were trimmed by 6 bases and 5 bases, with 13 bases remaining between them. Germline assignment: CDR1 MDHEN and CDR2 SYDVKM. The CDR3 has 13 amino acids.

The CDR3 sequence is CASKEAGAYNEQFF. The CDR3 DNA sequence: TGTGCCAGCAAGGAAGCGGGAGCCTACAATGAGCAGTTCTTC. The V call is TRBV27, the J call TRBJ2-1, with 8 bases lining up with TRBD2. The CDR3 contains 14 residues. Germline trimming cut 7 bases from V and 2 bases from J; bases unmatched to any gene: 4. Germline V gene sequence: CDR1 MNHEY, CDR2 SMNVEV (reference sequence).

This clone was observed once. The V call is TRBV18, the J call TRBJ2-6; D is undetermined. This CDR3 is 19 amino acids long. In germline, CDR1 is KGHSH, CDR2 LQKENI. Trimming pared 2 bases from V and 0 bases from J, leaving 17 bases between. Here the CDR3 DNA reads TGTGCCAGCTCACCATATGGGGTTAACACCCCCTCTGGGGCCAACGTCCTGACTTTC. Amino acid sequence: CASSPYGVNTPSGANVLTF.

This clone was seen just once. The gene calls are TRBV4-1 and TRBJ2-5; D gene unclear. CDR1 MGHRA and CDR2 YSYEKL come from the germline V gene. Trimming removed 1 base at V and 2 bases at J, with 8 bases between. The CDR3 has 14 amino acids. CDR3 nucleotide sequence: TGCGCCAGCAGCCAAGGGCGGTTACAAGAGACCCAGTACTTC. Translated: CASSQGRLQETQYF.

The gene calls are TRBV2 and TRBJ1-5, with a possible D match to TRBD1 (6 bases). Trimming left V 7 bases short and J 3 bases short, with 10 bases between. The CDR3 runs 13 residues. In germline, CDR1 is SNHLY, CDR2 FYNNEI. In DNA, the CDR3 is TGTGCCAGCAACGGACAGCTCAATCAGCCCCAGCATTTT. This sequence encodes CASNGQLNQPQHF.

The chain has TRBV15 and TRBJ1-2; D not resolved. The CDR3 length is 16 residues. Germline CDR1 reads LNHNV; CDR2 reads YYDKDF (reference sequence). The V end was cut by 0 bases, the J end by 3 bases, with 14 bases between. The CDR3 protein is CATSREIRPRDYGYTF. DNA for the CDR3: TGTGCCACCAGCAGAGAAATACGCCCTCGTGACTATGGCTACACCTTC.

DNA for the CDR3: TGTGCCAGCAGCGCCGGACAGGGGCATCAGCCCCAGCATTTT. Amino acids: CASSAGQGHQPQHF. V and J are TRBV9 and TRBJ1-5; 9 nucleotides line up with TRBD1. The V and J ends lost 3 bases and 5 bases, in that order; junction bases with no gene match: 3. Germline V gene sequence: CDR1 SGDLS, CDR2 YYNGEE. The CDR3 sequence is 14 residues long.

The chain carries TRBV10-3 and TRBJ1-5, with D possibly matching TRBD1 (5 bases). Germline assignment: CDR1 ENHRY and CDR2 SYGVKD. The germline V and J ends were trimmed by 4 bases and 1 base, with 14 bases remaining between them. This CDR3 is built from 16 residues. The chain's CDR3 is CAISGGQGSSNQPQHF. The DNA of the CDR3 is TGTGCCATCAGTGGCGGGCAGGGCAGCAGCAATCAGCCCCAGCATTTT.

The chain's CDR3 is CASSLGGGANEQFF. DNA for the CDR3: TGTGCCAGCAGCCTTGGGGGAGGAGCGAATGAGCAGTTCTTC. The chain uses TRBV7-6 and TRBJ2-1; D perhaps matches TRBD2 (6 bases). The CDR3 covers 14 residues. From germline, CDR1 is SGHVS and CDR2 FNYEAQ. The germline V and J ends were trimmed by 5 bases and 7 bases, with 15 bases remaining between them. The full variable domain, rest sourced from reference TRBV7-6 and TRBJ2-1, is GAGVSQSPRYKVTKRGQDVALRCDPISGHVSLYWYRQALGQGPEFLTYFNYEAQQDKSGLPNDRFSAERPEGSISTLTIQRTEQRDSAMYRCASSLGGGANEQFFGPGTRLTVL.

This clone was recorded only once. The rearrangement uses TRBV2 and TRBJ1-6; 8 bases align to TRBD1. The germline V gene has CDR1 SNHLY and CDR2 FYNNEI. The CDR3 is 15 amino acids. V gave up 4 bases and J gave up 7 bases; unmatched junction bases: 6. CDR3 in DNA: TGTGCCAGCAGTGGACAGGGACAGGACAATTCACCCCTCCACTTT. Its translation: CASSGQGQDNSPLHF.

The V call is TRBV7-8, the J call TRBJ1-2; 10 nucleotides line up with TRBD1. CDR1 and CDR2 from the germline V gene are SGHVS and FQNEAQ. The ends lost 4 bases at V and 8 bases at J; junction bases unmatched: 4. The length of the CDR3 is 13 residues. CDR3 residues: CASSWGQGNGYTF. The CDR3 DNA reads TGTGCCAGCAGCTGGGGACAGGGGAACGGCTACACCTTC.

V usage is TRBV6-5 and J usage is TRBJ2-1; maybe TRBD2 (6 bases). This CDR3 contains 12 residues. Per the germline V gene, CDR1 is MNHEY and CDR2 is SVGAGI. Trimming shortened V by 11 bases and J by 8 bases, and 16 bases separated the two germline ends. CDR3 nucleotides: TGTGCCGGGAGACTAGTCGGGGATGAGCAGTTCTTC. Translated: CAGRLVGDEQFF.

The chain couples TRBV11-3 to TRBJ1-1; unclear D gene. This CDR3 has 11 amino acids. Germline V gene sequence: CDR1 SGHNT, CDR2 YENEEA. Trimming shortened V by 5 bases and J by 0 bases, and 1 base separated the two germline ends. The DNA for the CDR3 is TGTGCCAGCAGCATGAACACTGAAGCTTTCTTT. Translating it yields CASSMNTEAFF. The full variable domain, its missing parts supplied by reference TRBV11-3 and TRBJ1-1, is EAGVVQSPRYKIIEKKQPVAFWCNPISGHNTLYWYLQNLGQGPELLIRYENEEAVDDSQLPKDRFSAERLKGVDSTLKIQPAELGDSAVYLCASSMNTEAFFGQGTRLTVV.

The chain couples TRBV5-4 to TRBJ2-5; 8 nucleotides align to TRBD1. Trimming cost V 3 bases and J 5 bases; bases outside gene matches: 3. CDR3 length: 13 residues. Germline V CDR1 and CDR2: SGHNT, YYREEE (reference sequence). The CDR3 protein is CASSSDRAETQYF. The CDR3 bases are TGTGCCAGCAGCTCGGACAGGGCGGAGACCCAGTACTTC. The full variable domain, completed using reference TRBV5-4 and TRBJ2-5, is ETGVTQSPTHLIKTRGQQVTLRCSSQSGHNTVSWYQQALGQGPQFIFQYYREEENGRGNFPPRFSGLQFPNYSSELNVNALELDDSALYLCASSSDRAETQYFGPGTRLLVL.

The rearrangement joins TRBV4-1 to TRBJ2-1, with TRBD2 matching 14 bases. V lost 4 bases and J lost 5; bases outside the gene matches: 10. Germline CDR1 reads MGHRA; CDR2 reads YSYEKL. This CDR3 comprises 18 residues. The CDR3 region is CASSPRLAGGPFNNEQFF. CDR3 sequence (DNA): TGCGCCAGCAGCCCAAGACTAGCGGGAGGGCCTTTCAACAATGAGCAGTTCTTC.

This chain links TRBV3-1 (or the pseudogene TRBV3-2) with TRBJ1-2; TRBD1 aligns across 7 bases. V trimming: 0 bases; J trimming: 2 bases; junction bases outside the gene matches: 15. Germline V gives CDR1 LGHDT, CDR2 YNNKEL (reference sequence). The CDR3 extends over 19 amino acids. DNA for the CDR3: TGTGCCAGCAGCCAAGATCGCGGACAGGCAACCCTCTTCAACTATGGCTACACCTTC. This translates into CASSQDRGQATLFNYGYTF.

This chain uses TRBV7-9 with TRBJ2-7; no firm D call. CDR1 is SEHNR, CDR2 FQNEAQ, per germline (reference sequence). CDR3 size: 14 residues. V lost 3 bases and J lost 4, with 13 bases in between. The chain's CDR3 is CASSFAGGGYEQYF. The CDR3 region has the DNA TGTGCCAGCAGCTTCGCAGGCGGCGGATACGAGCAGTACTTC.

The J gene is TRBJ2-7, the V gene TRBV27; 9 bases match TRBD2. J was trimmed by 7 bases and V by 6 bases; bases with no gene match: 13. There are 15 residues in the CDR3. The germline V gene encodes CDR1 MNHEY and CDR2 SMNVEV (reference sequence). The CDR3 spells CASSIVASGAGEQYF. For the CDR3, the DNA is TGTGCCAGCAGCATAGTGGCTAGCGGGGCTGGAGAGCAGTACTTC.